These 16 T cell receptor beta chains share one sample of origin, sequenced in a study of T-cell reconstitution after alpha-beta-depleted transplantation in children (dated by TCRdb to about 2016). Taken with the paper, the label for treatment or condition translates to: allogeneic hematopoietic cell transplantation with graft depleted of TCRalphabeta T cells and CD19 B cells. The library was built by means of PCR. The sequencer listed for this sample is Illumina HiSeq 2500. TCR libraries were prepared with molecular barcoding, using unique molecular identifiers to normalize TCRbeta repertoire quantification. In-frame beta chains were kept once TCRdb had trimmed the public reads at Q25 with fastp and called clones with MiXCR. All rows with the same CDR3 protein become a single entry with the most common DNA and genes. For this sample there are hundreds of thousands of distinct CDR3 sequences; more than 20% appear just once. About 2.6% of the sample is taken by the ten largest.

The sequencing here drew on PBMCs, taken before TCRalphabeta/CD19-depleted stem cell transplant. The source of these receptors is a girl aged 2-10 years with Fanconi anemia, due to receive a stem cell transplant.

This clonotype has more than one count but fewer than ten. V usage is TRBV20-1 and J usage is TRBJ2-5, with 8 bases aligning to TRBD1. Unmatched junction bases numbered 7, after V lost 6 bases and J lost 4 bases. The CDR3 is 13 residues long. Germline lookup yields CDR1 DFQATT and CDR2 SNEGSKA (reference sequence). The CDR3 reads CSARTGRRETQYF. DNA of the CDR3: TGCAGTGCGCGGACAGGGCGGCGAGAGACCCAGTACTTC.

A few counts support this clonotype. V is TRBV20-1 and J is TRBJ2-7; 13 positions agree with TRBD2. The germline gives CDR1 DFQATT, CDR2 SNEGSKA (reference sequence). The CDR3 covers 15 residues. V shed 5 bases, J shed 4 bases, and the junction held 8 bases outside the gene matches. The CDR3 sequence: CSAFPGLAGRYEQYF. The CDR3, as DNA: TGCAGTGCTTTTCCGGGACTAGCGGGGAGGTACGAGCAGTACTTC.

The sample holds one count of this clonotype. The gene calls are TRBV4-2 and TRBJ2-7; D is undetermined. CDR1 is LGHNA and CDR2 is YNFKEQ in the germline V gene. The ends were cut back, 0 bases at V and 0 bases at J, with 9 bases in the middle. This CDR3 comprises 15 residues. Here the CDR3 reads CASSQDGSSSYEQYF. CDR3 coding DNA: TGTGCCAGCAGCCAAGACGGCTCGAGCTCCTACGAGCAGTACTTC.

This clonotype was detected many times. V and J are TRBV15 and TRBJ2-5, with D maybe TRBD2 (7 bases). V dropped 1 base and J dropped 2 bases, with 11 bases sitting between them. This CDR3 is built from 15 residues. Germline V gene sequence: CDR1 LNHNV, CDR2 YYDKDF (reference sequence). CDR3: CATSRGAGTQETQYF. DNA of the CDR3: TGTGCCACCAGCAGAGGAGCGGGGACACAAGAGACCCAGTACTTC.

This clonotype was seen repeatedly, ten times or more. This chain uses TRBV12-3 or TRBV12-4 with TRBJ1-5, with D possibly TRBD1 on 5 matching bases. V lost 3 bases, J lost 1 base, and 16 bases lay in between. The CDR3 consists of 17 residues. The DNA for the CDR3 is TGTGCCAGCAGTTTCGGCGTCGGGGGAAGGAGCAATCAGCCCCAGCATTTT. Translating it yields CASSFGVGGRSNQPQHF.

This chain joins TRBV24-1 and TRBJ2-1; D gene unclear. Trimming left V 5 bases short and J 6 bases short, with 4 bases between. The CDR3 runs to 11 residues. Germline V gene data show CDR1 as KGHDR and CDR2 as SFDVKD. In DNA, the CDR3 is TGTGCCACCAGTGGCCTCAATGAGCAGTTCTTC. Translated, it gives CATSGLNEQFF.

The CDR3 reads CASSYGVGYGYTF. In nucleotides, the CDR3 is TGTGCCAGCAGTTACGGGGTGGGGTATGGCTACACCTTC. The chain links TRBV12-3 or TRBV12-4 to TRBJ1-2; D uncertain. This CDR3 is 13 amino acids long. The V and J ends lost 4 bases and 5 bases respectively, with 11 bases between them.

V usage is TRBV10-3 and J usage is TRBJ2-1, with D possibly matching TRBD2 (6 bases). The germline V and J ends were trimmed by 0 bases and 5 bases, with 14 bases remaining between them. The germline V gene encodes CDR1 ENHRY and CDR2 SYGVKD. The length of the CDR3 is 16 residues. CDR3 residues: CAISESNAGPDNEQFF. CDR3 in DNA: TGTGCCATCAGTGAGTCGAACGCGGGACCGGACAATGAGCAGTTCTTC.

Written as DNA, the CDR3 is TGTGCCAGCAGTGCTTTCCCGGGGACTAGAATCGGGAAAGAGACCCAGTACTTC. The encoded protein is CASSAFPGTRIGKETQYF. V and J are TRBV25-1 and TRBJ2-5, with TRBD2 identical over 8 bases. The CDR3 is 18 amino acids. Germline CDR1 reads MGHDK; CDR2 reads SYGVNS. The V segment lost 4 bases and the J segment 3 bases; nucleotides outside the gene matches: 16.

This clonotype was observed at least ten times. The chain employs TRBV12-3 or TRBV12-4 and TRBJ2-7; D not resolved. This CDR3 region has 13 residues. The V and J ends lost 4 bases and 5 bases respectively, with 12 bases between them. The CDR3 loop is CASSSLGPHEQYF. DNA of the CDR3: TGTGCCAGCAGTTCACTTGGGCCACACGAGCAGTACTTC.

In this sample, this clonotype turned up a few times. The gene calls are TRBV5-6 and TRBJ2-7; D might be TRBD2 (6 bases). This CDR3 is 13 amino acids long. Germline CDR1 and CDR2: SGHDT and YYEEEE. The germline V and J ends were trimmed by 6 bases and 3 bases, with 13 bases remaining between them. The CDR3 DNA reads TGTGCCAGCACCCTAGGAGGGAACTACGAGCAGTACTTC. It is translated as CASTLGGNYEQYF.

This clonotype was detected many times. The CDR3 DNA is TGTGCCAGCAGCGTAAAGGGACAGGGGGCGAGCAATGAGCAGTTCTTC. It encodes CASSVKGQGASNEQFF. J is TRBJ2-1 and V is TRBV9, with 12 bases identical to TRBD1. There are 16 residues in the CDR3. J gave up 6 bases and V 1 base, and 5 bases lay outside the gene matches. Germline assignment: CDR1 SGDLS and CDR2 YYNGEE.

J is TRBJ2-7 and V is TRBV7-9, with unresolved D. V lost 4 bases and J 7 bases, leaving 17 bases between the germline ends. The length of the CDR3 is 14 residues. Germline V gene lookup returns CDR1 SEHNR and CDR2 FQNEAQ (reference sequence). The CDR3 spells CASSSDIPLWEQYF. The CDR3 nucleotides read TGTGCCAGCAGCTCCGATATACCCCTTTGGGAGCAGTACTTC.

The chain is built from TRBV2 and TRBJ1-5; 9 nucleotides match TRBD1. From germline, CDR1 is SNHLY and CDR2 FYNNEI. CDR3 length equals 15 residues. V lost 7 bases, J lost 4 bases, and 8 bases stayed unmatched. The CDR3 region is CASNLDRGGNQPQHF. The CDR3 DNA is TGTGCCAGCAACCTCGACAGGGGGGGGAATCAGCCCCAGCATTTT.

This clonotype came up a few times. CDR3 sequence (DNA): TGTGCCACCAGTGATCCGAGCGGTAGCTCCTACAATGAGCAGTTCTTC. It codes for CATSDPSGSSYNEQFF. V gene TRBV24-1 combines with J gene TRBJ2-1; D might be TRBD2 (5 bases). Germline loops: CDR1 KGHDR, CDR2 SFDVKD. This CDR3 region has 16 residues. Trimming took off 3 bases at V and 0 bases at J, with 11 bases between the two ends.

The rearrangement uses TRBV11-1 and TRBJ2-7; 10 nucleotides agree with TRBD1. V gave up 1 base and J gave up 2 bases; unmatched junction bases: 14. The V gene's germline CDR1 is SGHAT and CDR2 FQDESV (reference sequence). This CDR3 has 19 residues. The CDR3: CASSLGDSYSGTGAYEQYF. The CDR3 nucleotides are TGTGCCAGCAGCTTAGGGGACAGCTACTCGGGGACAGGGGCCTACGAGCAGTACTTC.